This T cell receptor (beta chain) was observed in a study of blood T cell repertoires in COVID-19. Study-level information: COVID-19 samples collected from the United States, Italy and Spain covered acute and convalescent phases. In each case, the material was cDNA or gDNA derived from T cells, B-cell-depleted T cells, or PBMCs.

Original analysis: Amplification from reference gene primers served as the basis for estimated nucleated cell counts. Profiling relied on immunoSEQ multiplex PCR, and the TCRdb table lists in-frame clones only, not all of them. That table is the source of V, J and clone size, and D and trimming were worked out from the DNA. The repertoire consists of around 100,000 clones, with 70% to 85% occurring once and the leading ten covering 24%. The V gene end was trimmed by 0 bases and the J gene end by 4 bases; junction bases not matched to a gene: 11. The CDR3 runs to 18 residues. Looked up from germline, CDR1 is SGHAT and CDR2 is FQNNGV.

What was sequenced was peripheral blood. The sequence was collected from a human donor in a cohort sampled during active COVID-19. The rearrangement links TRBV11-2 to TRBJ2-7; 11 bases match TRBD2. The DNA of the CDR3 is TGTGCCAGCAGCTTAGATTATAGCGGGGGGGCCATGGGTTACGAGCAGTACTTC. It encodes CASSLDYSGGAMGYEQYF.